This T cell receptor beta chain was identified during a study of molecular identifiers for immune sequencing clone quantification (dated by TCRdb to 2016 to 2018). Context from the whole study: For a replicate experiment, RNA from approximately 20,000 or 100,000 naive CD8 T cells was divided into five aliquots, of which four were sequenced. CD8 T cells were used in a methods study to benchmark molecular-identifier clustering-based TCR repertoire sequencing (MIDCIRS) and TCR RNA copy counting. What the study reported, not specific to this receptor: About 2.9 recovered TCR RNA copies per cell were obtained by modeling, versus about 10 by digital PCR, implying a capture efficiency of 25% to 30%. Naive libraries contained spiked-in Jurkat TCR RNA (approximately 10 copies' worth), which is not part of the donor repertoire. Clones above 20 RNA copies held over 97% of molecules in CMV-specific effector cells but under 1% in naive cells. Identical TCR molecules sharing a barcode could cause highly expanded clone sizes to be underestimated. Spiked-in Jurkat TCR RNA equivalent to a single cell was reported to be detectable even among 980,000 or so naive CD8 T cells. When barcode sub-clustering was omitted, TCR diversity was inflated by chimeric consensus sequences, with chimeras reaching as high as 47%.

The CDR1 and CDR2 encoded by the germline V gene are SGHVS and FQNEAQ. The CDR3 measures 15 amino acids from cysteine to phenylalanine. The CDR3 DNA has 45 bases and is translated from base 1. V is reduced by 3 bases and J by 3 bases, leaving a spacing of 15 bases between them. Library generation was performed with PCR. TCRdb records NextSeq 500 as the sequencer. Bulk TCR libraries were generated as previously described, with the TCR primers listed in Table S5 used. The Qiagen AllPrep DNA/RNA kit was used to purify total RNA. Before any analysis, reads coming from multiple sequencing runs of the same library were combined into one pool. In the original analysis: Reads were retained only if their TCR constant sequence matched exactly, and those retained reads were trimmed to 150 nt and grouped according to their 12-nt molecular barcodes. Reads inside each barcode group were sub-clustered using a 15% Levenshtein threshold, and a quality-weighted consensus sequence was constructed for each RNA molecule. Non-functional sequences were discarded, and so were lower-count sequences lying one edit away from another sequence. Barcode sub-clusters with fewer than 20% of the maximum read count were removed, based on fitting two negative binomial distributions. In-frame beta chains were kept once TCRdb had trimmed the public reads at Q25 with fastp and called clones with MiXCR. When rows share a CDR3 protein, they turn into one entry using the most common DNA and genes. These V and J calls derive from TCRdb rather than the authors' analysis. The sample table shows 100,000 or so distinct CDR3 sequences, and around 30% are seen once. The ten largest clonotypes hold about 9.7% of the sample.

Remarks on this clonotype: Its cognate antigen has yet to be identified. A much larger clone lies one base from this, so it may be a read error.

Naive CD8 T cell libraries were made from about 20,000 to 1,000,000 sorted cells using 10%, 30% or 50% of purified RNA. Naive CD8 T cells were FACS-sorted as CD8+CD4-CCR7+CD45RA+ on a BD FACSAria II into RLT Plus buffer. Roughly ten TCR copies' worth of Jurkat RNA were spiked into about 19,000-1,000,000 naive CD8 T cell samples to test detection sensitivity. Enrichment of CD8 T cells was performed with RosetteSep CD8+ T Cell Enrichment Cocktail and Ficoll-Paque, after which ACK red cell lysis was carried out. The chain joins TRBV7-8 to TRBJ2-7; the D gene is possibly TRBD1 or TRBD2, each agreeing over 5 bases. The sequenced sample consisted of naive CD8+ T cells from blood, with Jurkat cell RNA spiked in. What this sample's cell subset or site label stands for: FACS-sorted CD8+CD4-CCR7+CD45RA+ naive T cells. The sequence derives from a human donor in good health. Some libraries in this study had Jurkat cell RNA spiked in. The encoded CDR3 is CASSFNGAGYYEQYF. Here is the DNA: TGTGCCAGCAGCTTTAACGGGGCCGGGTACTACGAGCAGTACTTC.